Each of the 26 T cell receptor beta chains below was sequenced from the same sample in a study of beta chain features in type 1 diabetes. Expressed TCRB transcripts were sequenced after all isolated RNA was converted to cDNA. Here immunoSEQ multiplex PCR was the method, and the copy in TCRdb shows in-frame clones only, minus some. The table lists about 340,000 clones, 9.3% of them singletons. No antigens are known for them. General study findings and limits: In all four CD4+ subsets, TCRB CDR3 length was significantly, moderately reduced in type 1 diabetes.

Sequencing used central memory CD4+ T cells from blood. The receptors were sampled from a man aged 25-45 years with type 1 diabetes.

There are a few counts of this clone. Other DNA sequences from this sample encode an identical CDR3 as well. V gene TRBV7-2 combines with J gene TRBJ2-5; D remains ambiguous. Germline V lookup: CDR1 SGHTA, CDR2 FQGNSA. The CDR3 runs 11 residues. V was shortened by 5 bases and J by 4 bases, with 5 bases between the two germline ends. CDR3: CASSRRETQYF. The CDR3 DNA reads as TGTGCCAGCAGCCGCAGAGAGACCCAGTACTTC.

This rearrangement joins TRBV5-1 to TRBJ2-5, with D tentatively TRBD2 (5 bases). The CDR3 covers 15 residues. V lost 4 bases and J 1 base, leaving 14 bases between the germline ends. Germline V CDR1 and CDR2: SGHRS, YFSETQ. The CDR3 DNA follows: TGCGCCAGCAGCAAGGACGGTGAGGGCCAAGAGACCCAGTACTTC. It translates to CASSKDGEGQETQYF.

The J gene is TRBJ1-4, the V gene TRBV29-1; 8 bases match TRBD1. Germline trimming cut 7 bases from V and 4 bases from J; bases unmatched to any gene: 8. CDR3 length: 14 amino acids. Germline V gene sequence: CDR1 SQVTM, CDR2 ANQGSEA. The CDR3, as DNA: TGCAGCGCCCCTGGACAGGGCAATAATGAAAAACTGTTTTTT. Translation gives CSAPGQGNNEKLFF.

This clone was observed at least ten times. The chain couples TRBV18 to TRBJ2-7; D not resolved. Germline loops: CDR1 KGHSH, CDR2 LQKENI. The CDR3 runs 13 residues. The germline V and J ends were trimmed by 5 bases and 4 bases, with 12 bases remaining between them. The DNA for the CDR3 is TGTGCCAGCTCAAGGACGGTCGGGTACGAGCAGTACTTC. Its protein product is CASSRTVGYEQYF. The full variable domain, rest sourced from reference TRBV18 and TRBJ2-7, is NAGVMQNPRHLVRRRGQEARLRCSPMKGHSHVYWYRQLPEEGLKFMVYLQKENIIDESGMPKERFSAEFPKEGPSILRIQQVVRGDSAAYFCASSRTVGYEQYFGPGTRLTVT.

This clone appeared many times. The chain recombines TRBV14 with TRBJ2-3; D is ambiguous. The CDR3 loop spans 15 amino acids. CDR1 SGHDN and CDR2 FVKESK come from the germline V gene. V was trimmed by 2 bases and J by 2 bases, leaving 11 bases between them. The CDR3 sequence is CASSQKLGFTDTQYF. CDR3 sequence (DNA): TGTGCCAGCAGCCAAAAATTGGGATTCACAGATACGCAGTATTTT. The complete variable domain, with remaining parts taken from reference TRBV14 and TRBJ2-3, reads EAGVTQFPSHSVIEKGQTVTLRCDPISGHDNLYWYRRVMGKEIKFLLHFVKESKQDESGMPNNRFLAERTGGTYSTLKVQPAELEDSGVYFCASSQKLGFTDTQYFGPGTRLTVL.

The J gene is TRBJ2-5, the V gene TRBV9; 10 nucleotides match TRBD1. The CDR3 runs to 14 residues. Germline trimming cut 10 bases from V and 3 bases from J; bases unmatched to any gene: 9. Germline V gene data show CDR1 as SGDLS and CDR2 as YYNGEE. CDR3 sequence: CAGLSTGGEETQYF. The CDR3 region has the DNA TGTGCCGGGCTCTCGACAGGGGGCGAAGAGACCCAGTACTTC.

This clone has just a few counts. J is TRBJ1-5 and V is TRBV7-2, with no clear D. V dropped 8 bases and J dropped 4 bases, with 12 bases sitting between them. This CDR3 comprises 13 residues. In germline, CDR1 is SGHTA, CDR2 FQGNSA. The CDR3: CASEPDGNQPQHF. The CDR3 DNA follows: TGTGCCAGCGAACCGGACGGAAATCAGCCCCAGCATTTT.

This clone was observed a handful of times. The J gene is TRBJ1-5, the V gene TRBV28, with D unresolved. The germline gives CDR1 MDHEN, CDR2 SYDVKM. The V end was cut by 8 bases, the J end by 0 bases, with 8 bases between. The CDR3 sequence is 13 residues long. The CDR3 sequence is CASLSISNQPQHF. The CDR3, as DNA: TGTGCCAGCCTGTCCATTAGCAATCAGCCCCAGCATTTT.

CDR3 sequence (DNA): TGTGCCAGCAGCTTAGGGGACAGGGGAAAACAGTTCTTC. Its protein is CASSLGDRGKQFF. This sequence joins TRBV7-2 and TRBJ2-1; the match to TRBD1 covers 10 bases. Losses at the gene ends were 1 base for V and 13 bases for J; bases not matched to a gene: 4. The V gene's germline CDR1 is SGHTA and CDR2 FQGNSA. This CDR3 comprises 13 residues.

The genes are TRBV9 and TRBJ2-7; D perhaps matches TRBD1 (5 bases). V was cut by 0 bases and J by 3 bases, with 13 bases left in between. The CDR3 length is 15 residues. Germline CDR1 SGDLS, CDR2 YYNGEE. The CDR3 bases are TGTGCCAGCAGCGTAGCCGACAGCCAGAACTACGAGCAGTACTTC. Translation gives CASSVADSQNYEQYF.

The rearrangement links TRBV4-3 to TRBJ2-3; D possibly corresponds to TRBD2 (7 bases). This CDR3 region has 16 residues. The V and J ends lost 2 bases and 6 bases respectively, with 18 bases between them. Germline V CDR1 and CDR2: LGHNA, YSLEER. The CDR3 is CASSQSGGGPWDTQYF. The DNA for the CDR3 is TGCGCCAGCAGCCAATCGGGCGGGGGCCCTTGGGATACGCAGTATTTT.

The chain combines TRBV5-1 with TRBJ1-6; 9 bases align to TRBD1. Trimming removed 2 bases from V and 9 bases from J; junction bases left unmatched: 6. The CDR3 is made up of 15 amino acids. CDR1 and CDR2 (germline): SGHRS, YFSETQ. The CDR3 DNA reads as TGCGCCAGCAGCTTACAGGGGGCGAGTAGTTCACCCCTCCACTTT. It translates to CASSLQGASSSPLHF.

With respect to this clone: One junction end disagrees with the germline gene, perhaps due to a read error. The chain joins TRBV7-9 to TRBJ2-1; D could derive from TRBD1 or TRBD2 (6 bases each). Germline CDR1 reads SEHNR; CDR2 reads FQNEAQ (reference sequence). This CDR3 spans 17 amino acids. The CDR3 reads CATSFSRGPTFGNEQFF. CDR3 DNA: TGTGCCACCAGCTTCAGCCGGGGGCCCACGTTCGGGAATGAGCAGTTCTTC.

This chain connects TRBV7-7 to TRBJ2-7; possible D gene TRBD1, 5 bases. The CDR3 runs to 13 residues. Trimming shortened V by 5 bases and J by 6 bases, and 14 bases separated the two germline ends. Germline CDR1 and CDR2: SSHAT and FNYEAQ (reference sequence). CDR3 in DNA: TGTGCCAGCAGCCAAACTTCTGGGGCCGAGCAGTACTTC. Residues: CASSQTSGAEQYF. The full variable domain, in which reference TRBV7-7 and TRBJ2-7 provide the parts outside the CDR3, is GAGVSQSPRYKVTKRGQDVTLRCDPISSHATLYWYQQALGQGPEFLTYFNYEAQPDKSGLPSDRFSAERPEGSISTLTIQRTEQRDSAMYRCASSQTSGAEQYFGPGTRLTVT.

Concerning this clone itself: This same CDR3 is encoded by further DNA sequences in the sample. The chain combines TRBV5-1 with TRBJ2-3, with D possibly matching TRBD1 (6 bases). Germline loops: CDR1 SGHRS, CDR2 YFSETQ. Trimming shortened V by 5 bases and J by 3 bases, and 7 bases separated the two germline ends. The CDR3 consists of 12 residues. CDR3 loop: CASRQGTDTQYF. DNA of the CDR3: TGCGCCAGCAGGCAGGGGACAGATACGCAGTATTTT.

This clone has more than one count but fewer than ten. The chain uses TRBV15 and TRBJ1-2, with D possibly being TRBD1 (6 bases). V was clipped by 0 bases and J by 6 bases, with 14 bases between them. Germline V gene sequence: CDR1 LNHNV, CDR2 YYDKDF (reference sequence). This CDR3 is built from 15 residues. The chain's CDR3 is CATSRDQGRGHGYTF. The CDR3 bases are TGTGCCACCAGCAGAGATCAGGGCAGGGGCCATGGCTACACCTTC.

This clone was found a few times. This rearrangement joins TRBV7-2 to TRBJ1-3; possibly TRBD1 for D (6 bases). The CDR3 totals 14 residues. CDR1 and CDR2 (germline): SGHTA, FQGNSA. The V and J ends lost 4 bases and 1 base respectively, with 8 bases between them. CDR3 amino acids: CASSWDKSGNTIYF. The CDR3 DNA reads as TGTGCCAGCAGCTGGGACAAATCTGGAAACACCATATATTTT.

Turning to this clone: Other DNA sequences in the sample encode the same CDR3. This sequence joins TRBV11-2 and TRBJ1-2; TRBD1 matches at 9 bases. V shed 5 bases and J 4 bases; nucleotides not matched to a gene: 2. The CDR3 contains 13 residues. CDR1 is SGHAT, CDR2 FQNNGV, per germline. CDR3 bases: TGTGCCAGCAGCGAGGACAGGGGCTATGGCTACACCTTC. Residues: CASSEDRGYGYTF.

With respect to this clone: This specimen includes other DNA sequences encoding the same CDR3. The chain combines TRBV5-6 with TRBJ2-5; D tentatively reads TRBD1 or TRBD2 (5 bases each). The CDR3 consists of 14 residues. From germline, CDR1 is SGHDT and CDR2 YYEEEE. The V end lost 0 bases, the J end lost 5 bases, and 11 bases lay between the germline ends. The CDR3 is CASSLVGGRETQYF. The CDR3 coding sequence is TGTGCCAGCAGCTTGGTTGGGGGTCGGGAGACCCAGTACTTC.

This clone was seen a few times. This chain connects TRBV19 to TRBJ2-3; possible D gene TRBD1, 6 bases. V dropped 3 bases and J dropped 2 bases, with 12 bases sitting between them. Looked up from germline, CDR1 is LNHDA and CDR2 is SQIVND (reference sequence). This CDR3 spans 15 amino acids. The CDR3 DNA follows: TGTGCCAGTAGTATTAACAGGGCGTACACAGATACGCAGTATTTT. Encoded protein: CASSINRAYTDTQYF.

There are a few counts of this clone. The CDR3 DNA reads as TGCGCCAGCAGCGGATACAGGGAAAGGTACTATGGCTACACCTTC. Residues: CASSGYRERYYGYTF. The V gene is TRBV4-3, the J gene TRBJ1-2; perhaps TRBD1 as D (6 bases). V lost 5 bases and J 3 bases, leaving 16 bases between the germline ends. CDR1 and CDR2 from the germline V gene are LGHNA and YSLEER. The CDR3 has 15 residues.

This clone has just a few counts. The chain joins TRBV9 to TRBJ2-3, with 7 bases identical to TRBD1. This CDR3 has 16 residues. Trimming cost V 5 bases and J 2 bases; bases outside gene matches: 11. The germline V gene has CDR1 SGDLS and CDR2 YYNGEE. The CDR3 sequence is CASSGGVGQNTDTQYF. The CDR3 DNA follows: TGTGCCAGCAGTGGGGGCGTGGGACAGAACACAGATACGCAGTATTTT.

This clone was found a few times. J is TRBJ1-5 and V is TRBV6-1, with 7 bases that match TRBD1. Germline V gene sequence: CDR1 MNHNS, CDR2 SASEGT. This CDR3 is 14 amino acids long. Unmatched junction bases numbered 6, after V lost 4 bases and J lost 6 bases. The CDR3 region is CASSADRAGQPQHF. Written as DNA, the CDR3 is TGTGCCAGCAGTGCAGACAGGGCCGGTCAGCCCCAGCATTTT.

The rearrangement links TRBV28 to TRBJ2-4; D remains ambiguous. The CDR3 totals 14 residues. Germline V gives CDR1 MDHEN, CDR2 SYDVKM. The V end was cut by 11 bases, the J end by 0 bases, with 14 bases between. CDR3 DNA: TGTGCCGTCGGACGTTCCGGAGCCAAAAACATTCAGTACTTC. Translation: CAVGRSGAKNIQYF. The entire variable domain, with the rest obtained from reference TRBV28 and TRBJ2-4, is as follows: DVKVTQSSRYLVKRTGEKVFLECVQDMDHENMFWYRQDPGLGLRLIYFSYDVKMKEKGDIPEGYSVSREKKERFSLILESASTNQTSMYLCAVGRSGAKNIQYFGAGTRLSVL.

V gene TRBV7-2 combines with J gene TRBJ2-3; D is unresolved. The V end was cut by 11 bases, the J end by 1 base, with 10 bases between. The CDR3 runs 12 residues. CDR1 and CDR2 (germline): SGHTA, FQGNSA. Here the CDR3 DNA reads TGTGCCGGTGGAATAGGCACAGATACGCAGTATTTT. This codes for CAGGIGTDTQYF.

This chain links TRBV7-2 with TRBJ1-4; tentative D call: TRBD1 (5 bases). Germline assignment: CDR1 SGHTA and CDR2 FQGNSA. Trimming took 3 bases from V and 7 from J, leaving 12 bases between them. CDR3 length: 14 amino acids. The CDR3 region is CASSFDPRAEKLFF. The CDR3 DNA follows: TGTGCCAGCAGCTTTGATCCCAGGGCTGAAAAACTGTTTTTT.